The 14 T cell receptor beta chains below all came from one sample that was sequenced in a study of OX40 agonist ivuxolimab in advanced cancers. Only in-frame clones appear in the TCRdb table, and some are missing; sequencing was by immunoSEQ multiplex PCR. The sample holds more than 60,000 clones; around 90% are singletons and the top ten take 0.24%. Sample: CD4+ or CD8+ T cells sorted from blood, taken in a trial of the OX40 agonist ivuxolimab. The receptors were gathered from an adult with an advanced solid tumor such as melanoma, head and neck, liver or kidney cancer.

The rearrangement joins TRBV21-1 to TRBJ2-1; TRBD2 was called by the table and not checked on the DNA. TRBV21-1 represents a pseudogene. This CDR3 is built from 15 residues. The DNA for the CDR3 is TGTGCCAGCAGCAAAACGAGGGCAGCGATTAACAAGCAGTTCTTC. Encoded protein: CASSKTRAAINKQFF.

Here the CDR3 DNA reads TGTGCCAGCAGTTTAAGGTGGACAGGCAATCAGCCCCAGCATTTT. Translating gives CASSLRWTGNQPQHF. V gene TRBV28 combines with J gene TRBJ1-5; a weak D match, TRBD1 (6 bases). Per the germline V gene, CDR1 is MDHEN and CDR2 is SYDVKM. Trimming took 2 bases from V and 2 from J, leaving 10 bases between them. The CDR3 length is 15 residues.

The V and J genes are TRBV4-1 and TRBJ2-6; either TRBD1 or TRBD2 may fit D (5 bases each). CDR1 and CDR2 (germline): MGHRA, YSYEKL. Trimming shortened V by 0 bases and J by 5 bases, and 11 bases separated the two germline ends. CDR3 length equals 16 residues. The CDR3 is CASSQDWGTRANVLTF. Written as DNA, the CDR3 is TGCGCCAGCAGCCAAGATTGGGGGACCAGGGCCAACGTCCTGACTTTC.

The rearrangement uses TRBV7-8 and TRBJ1-3, with a possible D match to TRBD1 (6 bases). Trimming cost V 2 bases and J 0 bases, with 8 bases left between them. In germline, CDR1 is SGHVS, CDR2 FQNEAQ. This CDR3 region has 15 residues. CDR3 residues: CASSLSQGSGNTIYF. CDR3 nucleotides: TGTGCCAGCAGCTTATCACAGGGCTCTGGAAACACCATATATTTT.

This CDR3 is CASSLSGTGNNEQFF. The CDR3 nucleotides are TGTGCCAGCAGCTTATCCGGGACAGGGAACAATGAGCAGTTCTTC. The genes are TRBV7-3 and TRBJ2-1, with TRBD1 matching 9 bases. With 2 bases clipped from V and 5 bases from J, the junction kept 4 bases outside the gene matches. There are 15 residues in the CDR3. Germline lookup yields CDR1 SGHTA and CDR2 FQGTGA. Looking up the rest from reference TRBV7-3 and TRBJ2-1 gives the full variable domain: GAGVSQTPSNKVTEKGKYVELRCDPISGHTALYWYRQSLGQGPEFLIYFQGTGAADDSGLPNDRFFAVRPEGSVSTLKIQRTERGDSAVYLCASSLSGTGNNEQFFGPGTRLTVL.

This sequence joins TRBV11-3 and TRBJ2-1, with D uncertain. This CDR3 has 16 residues. Looked up from germline, CDR1 is SGHNT and CDR2 is YENEEA. Trimming cost V 1 base and J 0 bases, with 10 bases left between them. The CDR3 loop reads CASSLAVHNSYNEQFF. The CDR3 region has the DNA TGTGCCAGCAGCTTAGCGGTGCATAACTCCTACAATGAGCAGTTCTTC. The full variable domain, completed using reference TRBV11-3 and TRBJ2-1, is EAGVVQSPRYKIIEKKQPVAFWCNPISGHNTLYWYLQNLGQGPELLIRYENEEAVDDSQLPKDRFSAERLKGVDSTLKIQPAELGDSAVYLCASSLAVHNSYNEQFFGPGTRLTVL.

This rearrangement joins TRBV29-1 to TRBJ1-4, with 9 bases lining up with TRBD1. This CDR3 contains 14 residues. CDR1 and CDR2 from the germline V gene are SQVTM and ANQGSEA. V trimming: 4 bases; J trimming: 5 bases; junction bases outside the gene matches: 5. The CDR3 bases are TGCAGCGTTGGGGACAGGGCGGGAAATGAAAAACTGTTTTTT. This translates into CSVGDRAGNEKLFF.

The chain combines TRBV5-1 with TRBJ2-5, with 11 bases aligning to TRBD2. The germline V gene has CDR1 SGHRS and CDR2 YFSETQ. The CDR3 spans 16 residues. J lost 2 bases, V lost 1 base, and 4 bases had no gene match. CDR3 DNA sequence: TGCGCCAGCAGCTTGATGTTAGCGGGAGGGCAAGAGACCCAGTACTTC. It translates to CASSLMLAGGQETQYF.

J is TRBJ2-1 and V is TRBV7-2, with TRBD2 matching 10 bases. The CDR3 has 17 amino acids. With V trimmed by 7 bases and J by 4 bases, 13 bases remained unmatched. Per the germline V gene, CDR1 is SGHTA and CDR2 is FQGNSA. The CDR3 DNA reads as TGTGCCAGCACCCAAACTAGCGGGACAACCCTTTACAATGAGCAGTTCTTC. Protein sequence: CASTQTSGTTLYNEQFF.

This clone was picked up one time. The gene calls are TRBV5-5 and TRBJ1-1; D is perhaps TRBD1 (6 bases). The germline V gene encodes CDR1 SGHKS and CDR2 YYEKEE (reference sequence). The CDR3 contains 13 residues. V lost 4 bases and J 3 bases, leaving 10 bases between the germline ends. CDR3 bases: TGTGCCAGCAGCGGGGGGGCGTACACTGAAGCTTTCTTT. Its translation is CASSGGAYTEAFF.

This clone was counted once. The V gene is TRBV7-9, the J gene TRBJ2-1; maybe TRBD2 (5 bases). The V and J ends lost 5 bases and 9 bases respectively, with 8 bases between them. CDR3 length: 11 amino acids. Germline V CDR1 and CDR2: SEHNR, FQNEAQ (reference sequence). The CDR3 bases are TGTGCCAGCAGCCCGGGATCTGAGCAGTTCTTC. Residues: CASSPGSEQFF.

The V gene is TRBV19, the J gene TRBJ1-1; D might be TRBD1 (6 bases). The germline gives CDR1 LNHDA, CDR2 SQIVND (reference sequence). V lost 5 bases, J lost 0 bases, and 13 bases lay in between. CDR3 size: 15 residues. Here the CDR3 reads CASSLGNRVNTEAFF. The CDR3, as DNA: TGTGCCAGTAGTCTAGGTAACAGGGTGAACACTGAAGCTTTCTTT.

The chain has TRBV14 and TRBJ2-3; D not certain. This CDR3 region has 14 residues. The V gene's germline CDR1 is SGHDN and CDR2 FVKESK. V lost 0 bases and J 4 bases, leaving 8 bases between the germline ends. DNA for the CDR3: TGTGCCAGCAGCCAAGAAATGGCTGCAGATACGCAGTATTTT. Its protein product is CASSQEMAADTQYF.

The genes are TRBV11-3 and TRBJ2-7, with TRBD1 matching over 7 bases. The CDR3 is 15 residues long. Trimming took 5 bases from V and 0 from J; bases not matched to a gene: 7. Germline V CDR1 and CDR2: SGHNT, YENEEA. CDR3 nucleotide sequence: TGTGCCAGCAGCCACCGGACAGGCCTCTCCTACGAGCAGTACTTC. Protein: CASSHRTGLSYEQYF.